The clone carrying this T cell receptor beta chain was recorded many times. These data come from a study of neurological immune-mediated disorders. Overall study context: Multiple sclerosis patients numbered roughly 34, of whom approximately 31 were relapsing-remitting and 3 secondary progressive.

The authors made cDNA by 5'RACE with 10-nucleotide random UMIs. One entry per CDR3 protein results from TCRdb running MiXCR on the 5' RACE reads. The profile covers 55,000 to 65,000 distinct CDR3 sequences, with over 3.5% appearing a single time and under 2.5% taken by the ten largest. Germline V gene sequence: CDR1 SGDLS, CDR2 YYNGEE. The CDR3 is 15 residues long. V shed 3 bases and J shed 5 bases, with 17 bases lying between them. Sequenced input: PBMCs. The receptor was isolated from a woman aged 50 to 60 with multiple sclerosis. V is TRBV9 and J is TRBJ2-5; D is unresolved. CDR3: CASSGALGLSETQYF. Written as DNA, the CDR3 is TGTGCCAGCAGCGGGGCCCTGGGTTTGTCCGAGACCCAGTACTTC.